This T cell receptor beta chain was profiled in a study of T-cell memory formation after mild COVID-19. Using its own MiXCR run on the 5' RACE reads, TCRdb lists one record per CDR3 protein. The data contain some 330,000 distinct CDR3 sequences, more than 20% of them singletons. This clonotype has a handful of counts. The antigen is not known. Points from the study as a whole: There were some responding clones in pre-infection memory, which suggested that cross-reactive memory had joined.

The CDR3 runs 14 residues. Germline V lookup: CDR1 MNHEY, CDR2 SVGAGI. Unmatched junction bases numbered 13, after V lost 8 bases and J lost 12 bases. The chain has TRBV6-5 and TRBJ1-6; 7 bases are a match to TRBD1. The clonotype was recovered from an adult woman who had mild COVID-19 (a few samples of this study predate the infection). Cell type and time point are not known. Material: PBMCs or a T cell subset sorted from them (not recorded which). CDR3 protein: CASGKQGTRIPLHF. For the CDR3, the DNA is TGTGCCAGCGGAAAACAGGGGACCCGGATACCCCTCCACTTT.